The clone carrying this TCR beta chain occurred once. Its specificity is not known. The data stem from a study of cytomegalovirus exposure and HLA in healthy donors. Study details: Genotyping showed roughly 81% of roughly 400 donors falling in the Caucasian-associated ancestry cluster.

V lost 1 base and J 7 bases, leaving 15 bases between the germline ends. The germline V gene encodes CDR1 SGHNT and CDR2 YYREEE (reference sequence). The CDR3 consists of 15 residues. Whole-study results and caveats: Cytomegalovirus association was assigned to about 150 TCR beta chains.

The PCR made use of 60 Vbeta and 13 Jbeta primers. Repertoires were generated with immunoSEQ multiplex PCR, while TCRdb's copy carries only in-frame clones and drops some. This sample has 130,000 or so clones; 81% occur once, and the top ten carry about 1.7%. Input material: PBMCs. This clonotype was sampled from a young man in good health and CMV-seronegative. The genes are TRBV5-4 and TRBJ2-1, with D tentatively TRBD2 (6 bases). The CDR3 DNA is TGTGCCAGCAGCTTGTTCGCCGGAGGGAGGAATGAGCAGTTCTTC. It codes for CASSLFAGGRNEQFF.